This TCR beta chain appears in the sequencing data of a study of T cells in Graves' hyperthyroidism and ophthalmopathy. TCR beta CDR3 regions were amplified from RNA transcripts. TCR CDR3 underwent first-round RT-PCR with the HTBI primer set. TCRdb re-derived calls from the multiplex PCR reads in MiXCR, one entry per CDR3 protein. The repertoire holds around 700,000 distinct CDR3 sequences, around a sixth seen once, with over 15% in the top ten. Many counts were recorded for this clonotype. Its antigen is undetermined. General study findings and limits: Researchers found most expanded thyroid clonotypes above 0.001 in blood as well.

This blood was taken when hyperthyroidism was first diagnosed, before any ophthalmopathy symptoms existed. The PBMCs were taken from 10 ml of fresh peripheral blood. The source of this sequence is a woman between 45 and 65 years old with Graves' hyperthyroidism that later progressed to Graves' ophthalmopathy. The sample was blood.

The CDR3, as DNA: TGTGCCAGCAGTTGGGTGGGGTTGGACACTGAAGCTTTCTTT. Residues: CASSWVGLDTEAFF. The chain couples TRBV12-3 or TRBV12-4 to TRBJ1-1; no clear D gene. The CDR3 spans 14 residues. Trimming shortened V by 4 bases and J by 3 bases, and 12 bases separated the two germline ends.